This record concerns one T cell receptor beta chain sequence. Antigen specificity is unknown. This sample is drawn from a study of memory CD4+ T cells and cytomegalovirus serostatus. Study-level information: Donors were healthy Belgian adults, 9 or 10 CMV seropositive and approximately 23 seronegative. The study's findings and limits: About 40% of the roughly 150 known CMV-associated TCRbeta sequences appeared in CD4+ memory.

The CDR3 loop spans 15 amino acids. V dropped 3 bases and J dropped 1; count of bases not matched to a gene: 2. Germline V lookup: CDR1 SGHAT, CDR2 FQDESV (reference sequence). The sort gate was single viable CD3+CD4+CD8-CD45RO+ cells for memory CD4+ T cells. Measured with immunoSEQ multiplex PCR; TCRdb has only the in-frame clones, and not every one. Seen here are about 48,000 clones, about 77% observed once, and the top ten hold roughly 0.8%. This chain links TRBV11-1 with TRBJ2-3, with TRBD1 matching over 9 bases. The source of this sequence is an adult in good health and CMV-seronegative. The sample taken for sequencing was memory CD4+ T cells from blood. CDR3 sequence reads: CASSLRTGGTDTQYF. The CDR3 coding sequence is TGTGCCAGCAGCTTGAGGACAGGGGGCACAGATACGCAGTATTTT.